This T cell receptor beta chain was recorded in a study of shared clonotypes between healthy human individuals. As for the study in general: For every donor, three CD4 naive, three CD4 memory, two CD8 naive and one CD8 memory plates were used. Overall study findings and caveats: Rarefaction demonstrated incomplete sorted-subset sequencing despite large depth.

J gave up 8 bases and V 6 bases, and 1 base lay outside the gene matches. CDR1 and CDR2 from the germline V gene are MNHNY and SVGAGI (reference sequence). CDR3 size: 12 residues. Only in-frame clones appear in the TCRdb table, and some are missing; sequencing was by immunoSEQ multiplex PCR. This table holds about a million clones, around three quarters found once. All the donors were Caucasian adults who lived in Nashville, Tennessee. For this clone: As yet, its antigen is unknown.

Sequencing was carried out using memory CD4+ T cells from PBMCs. The subset: CD45RA-negative fraction. This clonotype was obtained from a man between 18 and 29 years old in good health. Some clones in this sample may be carry-over from other donors' samples. V usage is TRBV6-6 and J usage is TRBJ2-1; TRBD1 matches at 10 bases. The CDR3, as DNA: TGTGCCAGCAGCGGACAGGGGGATGAGCAGTTCTTC. Translation gives CASSGQGDEQFF.